This T cell receptor (beta chain) is drawn from a study of T cells in Graves' hyperthyroidism and ophthalmopathy. Study-level points and caveats: In validation, the model predicted ophthalmopathy. These predictions came a median about 6.5 months before onset. Most thyroid clonotypes with frequency above 0.001 were detected in blood.

The V and J ends lost 5 bases and 5 bases respectively, with 15 bases between them. Per the germline V gene, CDR1 is LGHNA and CDR2 is YSLEER. There are 14 residues in the CDR3. What was amplified from RNA transcripts were TCR beta CDR3 regions. The TCR CDR3 was amplified in a first-round RT-PCR using the HTBI primer set. Each CDR3 protein gets one entry after TCRdb re-called the multiplex PCR reads with MiXCR. The table records some 770,000 distinct CDR3 sequences, roughly 15% of them present only once. This clonotype was seen many times. Its antigen remains unidentified. Sequenced input: blood. The gene calls are TRBV4-3 and TRBJ2-5; D possibly corresponds to TRBD1 (6 bases). The origin of this receptor is a man aged 18 to 35 with Graves' hyperthyroidism. The CDR3 coding sequence is TGCGCCAGCAGCGGTCTGGGGGCGCGGGAGACCCAGTACTTC. It encodes CASSGLGARETQYF.